This T cell receptor beta chain derives from a study of OX40 agonist ivuxolimab in advanced cancers. Overall study context: Those treated in dose escalation had hepatocellular carcinoma, melanoma, renal cell cancer or head and neck cancer. Among those treated, three patients had partial responses, one with hepatocellular carcinoma and two with cutaneous melanoma.

The V gene's germline CDR1 is LNHDA and CDR2 SQIVND (reference sequence). This CDR3 region has 14 residues. V was trimmed by 5 bases and J by 4 bases, leaving 12 bases between them. Study outcomes and limitations: Clonal expansion from baseline to week 6 occurred in both CD4+ and CD8+ T cells. Among the nonresponders, some also had low normalized T-cell clonal expansion.

TCRdb's copy holds only in-frame clones and misses some; the assay was immunoSEQ multiplex PCR. The sample has around 67,000 clones, approximately 88% seen once. To note about this clone: The target antigen is unknown.

The rearrangement links TRBV19 to TRBJ1-3; D gene uncertain. This TCR was recovered from an adult with an advanced solid tumor such as melanoma, head and neck, liver or kidney cancer. The sequencing here drew on CD4+ or CD8+ T cells sorted from blood, taken in a trial of the OX40 agonist ivuxolimab. CDR3 sequence (DNA): TGTGCCAGTAGTGCTGTCGACTCGGGAAACACCATATATTTT. It yields the protein CASSAVDSGNTIYF.